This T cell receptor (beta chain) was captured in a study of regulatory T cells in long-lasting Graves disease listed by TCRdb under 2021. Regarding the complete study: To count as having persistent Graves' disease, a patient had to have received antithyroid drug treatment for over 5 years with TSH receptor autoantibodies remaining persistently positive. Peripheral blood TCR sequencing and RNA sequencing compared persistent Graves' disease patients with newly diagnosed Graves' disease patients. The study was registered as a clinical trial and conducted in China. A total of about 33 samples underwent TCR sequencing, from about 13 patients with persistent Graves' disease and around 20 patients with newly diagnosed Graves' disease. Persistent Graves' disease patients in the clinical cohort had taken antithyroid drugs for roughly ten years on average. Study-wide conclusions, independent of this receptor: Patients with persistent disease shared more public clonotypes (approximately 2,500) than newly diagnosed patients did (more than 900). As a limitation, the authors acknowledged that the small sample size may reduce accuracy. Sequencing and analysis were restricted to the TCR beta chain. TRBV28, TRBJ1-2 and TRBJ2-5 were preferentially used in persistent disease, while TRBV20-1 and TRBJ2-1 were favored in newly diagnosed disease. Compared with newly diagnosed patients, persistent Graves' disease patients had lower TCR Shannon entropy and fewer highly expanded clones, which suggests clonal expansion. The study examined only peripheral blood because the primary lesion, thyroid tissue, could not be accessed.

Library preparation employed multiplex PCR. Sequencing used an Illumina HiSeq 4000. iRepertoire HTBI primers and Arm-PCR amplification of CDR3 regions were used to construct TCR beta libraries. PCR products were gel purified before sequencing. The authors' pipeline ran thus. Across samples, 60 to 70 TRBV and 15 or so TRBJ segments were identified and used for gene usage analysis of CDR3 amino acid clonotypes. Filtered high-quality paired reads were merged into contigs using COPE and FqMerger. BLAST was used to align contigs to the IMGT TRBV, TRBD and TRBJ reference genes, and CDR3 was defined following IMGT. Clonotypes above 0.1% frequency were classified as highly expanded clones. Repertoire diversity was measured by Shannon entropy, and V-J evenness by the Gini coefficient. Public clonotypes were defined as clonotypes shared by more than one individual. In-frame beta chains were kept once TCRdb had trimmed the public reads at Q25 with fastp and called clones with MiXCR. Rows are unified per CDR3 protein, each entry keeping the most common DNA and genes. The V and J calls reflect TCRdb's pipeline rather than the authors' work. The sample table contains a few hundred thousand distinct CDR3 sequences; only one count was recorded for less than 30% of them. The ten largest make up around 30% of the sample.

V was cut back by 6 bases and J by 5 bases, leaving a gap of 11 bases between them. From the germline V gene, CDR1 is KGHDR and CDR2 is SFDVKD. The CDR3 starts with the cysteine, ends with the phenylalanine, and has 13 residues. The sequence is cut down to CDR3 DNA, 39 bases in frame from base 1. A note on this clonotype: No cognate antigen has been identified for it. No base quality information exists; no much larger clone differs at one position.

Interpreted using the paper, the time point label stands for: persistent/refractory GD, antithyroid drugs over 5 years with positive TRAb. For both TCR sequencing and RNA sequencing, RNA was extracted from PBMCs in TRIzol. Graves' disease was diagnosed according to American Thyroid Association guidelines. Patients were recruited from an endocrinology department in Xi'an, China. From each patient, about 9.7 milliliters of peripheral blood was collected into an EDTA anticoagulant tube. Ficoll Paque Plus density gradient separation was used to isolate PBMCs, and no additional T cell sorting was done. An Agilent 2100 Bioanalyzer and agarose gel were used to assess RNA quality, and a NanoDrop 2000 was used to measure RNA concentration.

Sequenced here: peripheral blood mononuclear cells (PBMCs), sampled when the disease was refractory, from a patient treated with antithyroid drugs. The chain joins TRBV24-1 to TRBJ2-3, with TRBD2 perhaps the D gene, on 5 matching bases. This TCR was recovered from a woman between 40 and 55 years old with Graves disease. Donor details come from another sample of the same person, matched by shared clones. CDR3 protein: CATSSGYQDTQYF. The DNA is TGTGCCACCAGTAGCGGTTATCAAGATACGCAGTATTTT.